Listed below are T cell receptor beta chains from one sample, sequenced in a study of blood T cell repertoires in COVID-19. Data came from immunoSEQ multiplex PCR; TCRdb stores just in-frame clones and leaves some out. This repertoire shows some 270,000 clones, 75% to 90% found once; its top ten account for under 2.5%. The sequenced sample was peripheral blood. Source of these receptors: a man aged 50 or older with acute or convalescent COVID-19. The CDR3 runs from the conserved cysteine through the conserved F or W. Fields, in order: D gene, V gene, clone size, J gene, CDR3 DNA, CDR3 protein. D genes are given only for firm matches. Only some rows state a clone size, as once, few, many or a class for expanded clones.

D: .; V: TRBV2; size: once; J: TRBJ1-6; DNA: TGTGCCAGCAGTGTGGCCGGGGAAAATTCACCCCTCCACTTT; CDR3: CASSVAGENSPLHF
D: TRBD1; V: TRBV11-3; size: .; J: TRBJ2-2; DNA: TGTGCCAGCAGCCACCGACAGGGACCACAAGCGGAGCTGTTTTTT; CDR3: CASSHRQGPQAELFF
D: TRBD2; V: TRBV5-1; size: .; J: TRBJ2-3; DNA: TGCGCCAGCAGCCGGGGACTAGCGGACCCAACCACGGATACGCAGTATTTT; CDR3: CASSRGLADPTTDTQYF
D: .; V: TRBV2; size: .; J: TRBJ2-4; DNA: TGTGCCAGCAGCGCCGACAGTTTACGTGTCATACTAGCCAAAAACATTCAGTACTTC; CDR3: CASSADSLRVILAKNIQYF
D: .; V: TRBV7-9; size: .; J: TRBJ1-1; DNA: TGTGCCAGCAGACCAGGGAACACTGAAGCTTTCTTT; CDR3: CASRPGNTEAFF
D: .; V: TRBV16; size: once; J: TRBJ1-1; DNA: TGTGCCAGCAGCCAATCAAGTCCGGGCACTGAAGCTTTCTTT; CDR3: CASSQSSPGTEAFF
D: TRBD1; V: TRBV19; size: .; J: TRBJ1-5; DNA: TGTGCCAGTAGCCTGATACAGGGGCTGCAGCATTTT; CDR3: CASSLIQGLQHF
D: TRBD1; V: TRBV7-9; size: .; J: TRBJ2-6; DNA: TGTGCCAGCAGCCCGAGATCCGGACAGGGGGCCTCCGGGGCCAACGTCCTGACTTTC; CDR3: CASSPRSGQGASGANVLTF
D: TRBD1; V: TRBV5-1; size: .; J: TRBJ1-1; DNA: TGCGCCAGCAGCGCCCGGACAGGGAACACTGAAGCTTTCTTT; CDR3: CASSARTGNTEAFF
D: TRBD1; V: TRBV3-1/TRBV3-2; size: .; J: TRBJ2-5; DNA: TGTGCCAGCAGCCATATACAGGGGGCAGGGGAGACCCAGTACTTC; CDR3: CASSHIQGAGETQYF
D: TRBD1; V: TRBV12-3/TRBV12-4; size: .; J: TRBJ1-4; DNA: TGTGCCAGCAGTTTGGGACAGGATGAAAAACTGTTTTTT; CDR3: CASSLGQDEKLFF
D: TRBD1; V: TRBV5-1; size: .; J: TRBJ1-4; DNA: TGCGCCAGCAGCCAGGGACAGGGAAGGGAAAAACTGTTTTTT; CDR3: CASSQGQGREKLFF
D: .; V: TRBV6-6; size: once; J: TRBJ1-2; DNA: TGTGCCAGCAGCCTCGGGGGCTACACCTTC; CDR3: CASSLGGYTF
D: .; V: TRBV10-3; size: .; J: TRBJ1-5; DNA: TGTGCCATCAGTGAGTCGGACGCAGCAGGGGACCAGCCCCAGCATTTT; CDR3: CAISESDAAGDQPQHF